The subject of this entry is one T cell receptor beta chain. The antigen remains unidentified. This sample stems from a study of post-analysis software for immune sequencing data. Germline V gene lookup returns CDR1 DFQATT and CDR2 SNEGSKA (reference sequence). V dropped 2 bases and J dropped 8; count of bases not matched to a gene: 7. The CDR3 has 15 amino acids. Unique molecular identifiers were built into the TCR beta cDNA libraries. MiXCR, applied by TCRdb to the PCR reads, yields one record per CDR3 protein. In the table there are some 190,000 distinct CDR3 sequences, 25% to 35% of which are singletons. Study observations and caveats: About 5 TRBV segments, including TRBV5-6, TRBV5-1 and TRBV20-1, were more frequent in patients than controls. Multiple sclerosis patients had significantly lower normalized Chao1 diversity than controls.

Sequenced sample: blood. The rearrangement links TRBV20-1 to TRBJ1-6; the match to TRBD1 covers 9 bases. This sequence was found in a girl aged 2-17 years with multiple sclerosis. The DNA for the CDR3 is TGCAGTGCTAGAAGGACAGGGGTTTCCGATTCACCCCTCCACTTT. This codes for CSARRTGVSDSPLHF.